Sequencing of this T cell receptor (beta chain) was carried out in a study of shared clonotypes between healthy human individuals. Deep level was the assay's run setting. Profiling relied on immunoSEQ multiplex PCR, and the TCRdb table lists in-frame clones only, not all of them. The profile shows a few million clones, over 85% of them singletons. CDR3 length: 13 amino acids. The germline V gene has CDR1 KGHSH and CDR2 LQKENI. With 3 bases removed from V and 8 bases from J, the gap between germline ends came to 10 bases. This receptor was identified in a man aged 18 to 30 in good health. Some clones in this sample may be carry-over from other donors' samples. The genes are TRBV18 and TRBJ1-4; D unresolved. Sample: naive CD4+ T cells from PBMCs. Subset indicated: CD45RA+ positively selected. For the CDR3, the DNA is TGTGCCAGCTCACCGAGGGTAGGCGAAAAACTGTTTTTT. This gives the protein CASSPRVGEKLFF.